Listed below are T cell receptor beta chains from one sample, sequenced in a study of Ad26.COV2.S vaccination and SARS-CoV-2 variants. Sequencing used immunoSEQ multiplex PCR; TCRdb keeps in-frame clones, though not all of them. The data show about 260,000 clones, around 85% seen once. Sequencing used peripheral blood, obtained in a trial of Ad26.COV2.S vaccine versus placebo. The receptors were gathered from a person aged 18 to 59 who received the Ad26.COV2.S COVID-19 vaccine or a placebo. CDR3s include the opening cysteine and the closing phenylalanine or tryptophan.

V: TRBV9
J: TRBJ2-1
CDR3: CASSVALPPFYEQFF

V: TRBV4-2
J: TRBJ2-1
CDR3: CASKEGGEQFF

V: TRBV28
J: TRBJ2-2
CDR3: CASSTDRDTGELFF

V: TRBV27
J: TRBJ1-1
CDR3: CASSLQGVAVTEAFF

V: TRBV7-2
J: TRBJ1-5
CDR3: CASSLAGQGGGLNQPQHF

V: TRBV5-4
J: TRBJ1-3
CDR3: CASSSPGTDSGNTIYF

V: TRBV4-3
J: TRBJ1-3
CDR3: CASSQDLGRRNTIYF

V: TRBV5-5
J: TRBJ2-7
CDR3: CASSLAAGPYEQYF

V: TRBV10-3
J: TRBJ2-7
CDR3: CAISESRDRAPSSYEQYF

V: TRBV7-2
J: TRBJ1-2
CDR3: CASSSVTGVYGYTF

V: TRBV9
J: TRBJ1-2
CDR3: CASTPQGVGYGYTF

V: TRBV6-5
J: TRBJ2-2
CDR3: CASSYSEGGTGELFF

V: TRBV7-2
J: TRBJ2-3
CDR3: CASSGIGTSLSTDTQYF

V: TRBV9
J: TRBJ2-3
CDR3: CASSQSQTGRQGADTQYF

V: TRBV7-9
J: TRBJ2-3
CDR3: CASSPRGGGRTDTQYF

V: TRBV7-2
J: TRBJ1-6
CDR3: CASSLVRDRRSPLHF

V: TRBV5-4
J: TRBJ1-2
CDR3: CASSLLQGVYGYTF

V: TRBV6-4
J: TRBJ1-3
CDR3: CASSDKGVGNTIYF

V: TRBV7-9
J: TRBJ1-2
CDR3: CASSSYPGQGPHYGYTF

V: TRBV3-1/TRBV3-2
J: TRBJ2-5
CDR3: CASSQGRGLETQYF

V: TRBV6-5
J: TRBJ1-2
CDR3: CASISQGLEGYTF

V: TRBV3-1/TRBV3-2
J: TRBJ1-4
CDR3: CASSRAPRSEKLFF

V: TRBV9
J: TRBJ2-1
CDR3: CASSVLGSGGATYNEQFF

V: TRBV9
J: TRBJ2-2
CDR3: CASSTGLHTGELFF

V: TRBV10-3
J: TRBJ1-1
CDR3: CAISERSEAFF